A single sample gave rise to the 30 T cell receptor beta chains below, sequenced in a study of blood T cell repertoires in COVID-19. Generated by immunoSEQ multiplex PCR, the TCRdb table keeps only in-frame clones and is missing some. This sample yields 55,000 to 80,000 clones, of which more than 65% are seen a single time; about a fifth belongs to the top ten. The sequencing input was peripheral blood. The receptors stem from a woman of 80 years or more with active or convalescent COVID-19.

The chain uses TRBV15 and TRBJ1-1, with unresolved D. V was cut by 6 bases and J by 3 bases, with 11 bases left in between. The length of the CDR3 is 13 residues. From germline, CDR1 is LNHNV and CDR2 YYDKDF (reference sequence). The CDR3 is CATSESIDTEAFF. The CDR3 coding sequence is TGTGCCACCAGTGAATCCATAGACACTGAAGCTTTCTTT.

This clone was seen a single time. The chain employs TRBV19 and TRBJ2-1, with D possibly being TRBD2 (6 bases). The germline V gene encodes CDR1 LNHDA and CDR2 SQIVND (reference sequence). The CDR3 covers 16 residues. Trimming cost V 4 bases and J 4 bases, with 17 bases left between them. CDR3 DNA: TGTGCCAGTAGTAATCACGCGGGGCAGCTATACAATGAGCAGTTCTTC. It encodes CASSNHAGQLYNEQFF.

The chain has TRBV30 and TRBJ2-3; 11 bases agree with TRBD1. The J segment lost 4 bases and the V segment lost 4 bases, leaving 4 bases of the junction unmatched. The germline V gene encodes CDR1 GTSNPN and CDR2 SVGIG (reference sequence). This CDR3 contains 14 residues. The CDR3 DNA reads TGTGCCTGGAAAGTGGGACAGGGGGCAGATACGCAGTATTTT. As protein: CAWKVGQGADTQYF.

The rearrangement joins TRBV20-1 to TRBJ1-1; D gene uncertain. Germline-derived CDR1 and CDR2 are DFQATT and SNEGSKA (reference sequence). Trimming pared 3 bases from V and 0 bases from J, leaving 8 bases between. The CDR3 is 13 amino acids. As DNA, the CDR3 is TGCAGTGCTAGTCCAGATATGAACACTGAAGCTTTCTTT. Translation gives CSASPDMNTEAFF.

This clone was seen a handful of times. The rearrangement links TRBV5-1 to TRBJ1-6, with D possibly matching TRBD1 (6 bases). Trimming left V 4 bases short and J 0 bases short, with 17 bases between. The CDR3 is 18 residues long. Germline V gene lookup returns CDR1 SGHRS and CDR2 YFSETQ. The CDR3, as DNA: TGCGCCAGCAGCCAGGACAGTCCGACGAGCTCCTATAATTCACCCCTCCACTTT. The encoded protein is CASSQDSPTSSYNSPLHF.

The J gene is TRBJ1-3, the V gene TRBV4-1; TRBD1 aligns across 8 bases. Trimming removed 0 bases from V and 0 bases from J; junction bases left unmatched: 7. Germline CDR1 MGHRA, CDR2 YSYEKL. The CDR3 contains 18 residues. The CDR3 sequence: CASSQDRTGLGSGNTIYF. CDR3 nucleotides: TGCGCCAGCAGCCAAGATCGGACAGGGCTAGGCTCTGGAAACACCATATATTTT.

The V gene is TRBV5-8, the J gene TRBJ2-5; 12 bases align to TRBD2. CDR1 is SGHTS, CDR2 YDEGEE, per germline. V shed 4 bases and J 3 bases; nucleotides not matched to a gene: 4. The CDR3 is 15 residues long. CDR3 sequence (DNA): TGTGCCAGCAGCGCCCCTAGCGGGGGGGAAGAGACCCAGTACTTC. Translated, it gives CASSAPSGGEETQYF. Drawing the rest from reference TRBV5-8 and TRBJ2-5, the complete variable domain is EAGVTQSPTHLIKTRGQQATLRCSPISGHTSVYWYQQALGLGLQFLLWYDEGEERNRGNFPPRFSGRQFPNYSSELNVNALELEDSALYLCASSAPSGGEETQYFGPGTRLLVL.

The J gene is TRBJ2-3, the V gene TRBV5-3; the match to TRBD2 covers 8 bases. TRBV5-3 is annotated as an ORF whose role is uncertain. Trimming cost V 4 bases and J 2 bases; bases outside gene matches: 3. This CDR3 is 14 amino acids long. The CDR3 region is CARSPGGPTDTQYF. The DNA of the CDR3 is TGTGCCAGAAGCCCGGGAGGGCCCACAGATACGCAGTATTTT.

The gene calls are TRBV5-1 and TRBJ1-1; D is ambiguous. Germline V gene lookup returns CDR1 SGHRS and CDR2 YFSETQ. The CDR3 totals 14 residues. The V end was cut by 0 bases, the J end by 4 bases, with 10 bases between. The DNA for the CDR3 is TGCGCCAGCAGCTTGGTCGATGCGGGCACTGAAGCTTTCTTT. Its translation is CASSLVDAGTEAFF.

Written as DNA, the CDR3 is TGCGCCAGCAGCTTGGGCTTTGGACAGGGGATTTCAGATACGCAGTATTTT. This sequence encodes CASSLGFGQGISDTQYF. V is TRBV5-1 and J is TRBJ2-3; 9 positions match TRBD1. Germline CDR1 and CDR2: SGHRS and YFSETQ. The CDR3 loop spans 17 amino acids. V shed 0 bases and J 4 bases; nucleotides not matched to a gene: 9. Full variable domain (missing parts from reference TRBV5-1 and TRBJ2-3): KAGVTQTPRYLIKTRGQQVTLSCSPISGHRSVSWYQQTPGQGLQFLFEYFSETQRNKGNFPGRFSGRQFSNSRSEMNVSTLELGDSALYLCASSLGFGQGISDTQYFGPGTRLTVL.

In DNA, the CDR3 is TGTGCCAGCAGTTTAGGCCAGGGGAATGGCTACACCTTC. This codes for CASSLGQGNGYTF. The J gene is TRBJ1-2, the V gene TRBV12-3 or TRBV12-4; the D gene is possibly TRBD1 (6 bases). This CDR3 spans 13 amino acids. V was clipped by 1 base and J by 6 bases, with 9 bases between them.

J is TRBJ2-7 and V is TRBV12-3 or TRBV12-4; possible D gene TRBD1, 5 bases. The V and J ends lost 7 bases and 3 bases respectively, with 13 bases between them. This CDR3 is built from 13 residues. The CDR3 here is CASTPDIDYEQYF. Written as DNA, the CDR3 is TGTGCCAGCACCCCGGACATAGACTACGAGCAGTACTTC.

This clone was detected a few times. The chain combines TRBV5-1 with TRBJ1-1; weak D call: TRBD1 (5 bases). Trimming stripped 0 bases from V and 6 bases from J, with 12 bases between. Germline assignment: CDR1 SGHRS and CDR2 YFSETQ. The length of the CDR3 is 14 residues. The CDR3 is CASSLGGGAAEAFF. Here the CDR3 DNA reads TGCGCCAGCAGCTTGGGCGGAGGGGCGGCTGAAGCTTTCTTT.

This chain connects TRBV5-6 to TRBJ1-4, with 12 positions matching TRBD1. CDR1 and CDR2 (germline): SGHDT, YYEEEE. The CDR3 totals 17 residues. V shed 5 bases, J shed 4 bases, and the junction held 9 bases outside the gene matches. The CDR3 here is CASRRDRGRQDNEKLFF. As DNA, the CDR3 is TGTGCCAGCAGGAGGGACAGGGGGCGTCAAGATAATGAAAAACTGTTTTTT.

V usage is TRBV15 and J usage is TRBJ2-7, with D hard to call. The V gene lost 0 bases and the J gene lost 0 bases, with 9 bases spanning the gap. Looked up from germline, CDR1 is LNHNV and CDR2 is YYDKDF (reference sequence). This CDR3 spans 15 amino acids. In nucleotides, the CDR3 is TGTGCCACCAGCAGAGATGGTTTGCGCTCCTACGAGCAGTACTTC. Protein product: CATSRDGLRSYEQYF.

The chain combines TRBV6-5 with TRBJ1-6, with unresolved D. Germline V gene data show CDR1 as MNHEY and CDR2 as SVGAGI. This CDR3 contains 13 residues. Trimming removed 8 bases at V and 1 base at J, with 6 bases between. CDR3 region: CASVVSYNSPLHF. DNA for the CDR3: TGTGCCAGCGTAGTATCCTATAATTCACCCCTCCACTTT.

The rearrangement joins TRBV3-1 (or the pseudogene TRBV3-2) to TRBJ1-2, with a tentative D call TRBD1 (6 bases). From germline, CDR1 is LGHDT and CDR2 YNNKEL (reference sequence). V lost 3 bases and J lost 6, with 14 bases in between. This CDR3 has 14 residues. As DNA, the CDR3 is TGTGCCAGCAGCCATAACAGGGAAAGCGATGGCTACACCTTC. Translated, it gives CASSHNRESDGYTF.

The chain is built from TRBV18 and TRBJ2-1; 10 nucleotides match TRBD1. CDR1 is KGHSH, CDR2 LQKENI, per germline. Trimming removed 3 bases from V and 6 bases from J; junction bases left unmatched: 8. The CDR3 has 16 amino acids. The CDR3 nucleotides are TGTGCCAGCTCACCGTGGGACAGGGGTCTCGGCAATGAGCAGTTCTTC. This encodes CASSPWDRGLGNEQFF.

This rearrangement joins TRBV12-5 to TRBJ1-5; D possibly corresponds to TRBD1 (6 bases). The CDR3 is 18 residues long. Trimming cost V 2 bases and J 0 bases, with 17 bases left between them. Germline V lookup: CDR1 LGHNT, CDR2 FRNRAP. The CDR3 bases are TGTGCTAGTGGTTTGCCAAGGGGGGGGGTTCCTAGCAATCAGCCCCAGCATTTT. Its translation is CASGLPRGGVPSNQPQHF.

The V call is TRBV19, the J call TRBJ2-7; TRBD1 is a possible D gene (7 bases). Germline CDR1 reads LNHDA; CDR2 reads SQIVND (reference sequence). CDR3 size: 14 residues. Trimming pared 4 bases from V and 7 bases from J, leaving 17 bases between. In nucleotides, the CDR3 is TGTGCCAGTAGTACTGGACAGGTCGGGGGAGAGCAGTACTTC. Residues: CASSTGQVGGEQYF.

This rearrangement joins TRBV2 to TRBJ1-5; 9 bases line up with TRBD1. There are 17 residues in the CDR3. Per germline, CDR1 SNHLY and CDR2 FYNNEI. Losses at the gene ends were 1 base for V and 1 base for J; bases not matched to a gene: 5. CDR3 protein: CASSEGTGARSNQPQHF. The DNA of the CDR3 is TGTGCCAGCAGTGAAGGGACAGGGGCTAGGAGCAATCAGCCCCAGCATTTT. Together with reference TRBV2 and TRBJ1-5, the CDR3 gives the full variable domain: EPEVTQTPSHQVTQMGQEVILRCVPISNHLYFYWYRQILGQKVEFLVSFYNNEISEKSEIFDDQFSVERPDGSNFTLKIRSTKLEDSAMYFCASSEGTGARSNQPQHFGDGTRLSIL.

The rearrangement uses TRBV5-1 and TRBJ2-7; TRBD1 aligns across 9 bases. This CDR3 has 16 residues. Germline CDR1 SGHRS, CDR2 YFSETQ. Unmatched junction bases numbered 11, after V lost 4 bases and J lost 3 bases. CDR3 sequence: CASSPVFGTGNYEQYF. The CDR3 DNA sequence: TGCGCCAGCAGCCCGGTGTTCGGGACAGGGAACTACGAGCAGTACTTC.

The genes are TRBV5-1 and TRBJ2-3; a possible D gene is TRBD2 (6 bases). CDR1 and CDR2 (germline): SGHRS, YFSETQ. Trimming took 2 bases from V and 3 from J, leaving 13 bases between them. The CDR3 sequence is 15 residues long. CDR3 nucleotides: TGCGCCAGCAGCTTCTTTGGCGGGGAGACAGATACGCAGTATTTT. Protein: CASSFFGGETDTQYF.

The rearrangement uses TRBV5-1 and TRBJ1-1; weak D call: TRBD1 (5 bases). Trimming removed 4 bases at V and 0 bases at J, with 16 bases between. The CDR3 totals 16 residues. Germline V gives CDR1 SGHRS, CDR2 YFSETQ. CDR3 region: CASSRAGTGVNTEAFF. DNA of the CDR3: TGCGCCAGCAGCCGTGCCGGGACGGGGGTGAACACTGAAGCTTTCTTT.

This clone was recorded only once. V gene TRBV6-1 combines with J gene TRBJ1-1, with TRBD1 identical over 8 bases. In germline, CDR1 is MNHNS, CDR2 SASEGT. The CDR3 covers 14 residues. V lost 3 bases, J lost 5 bases, and 5 bases stayed unmatched. The CDR3 DNA reads TGTGCCAGCAGTGATACAGGGGGATGGACTGAAGCTTTCTTT. Amino acids: CASSDTGGWTEAFF.

The rearrangement links TRBV3-1 (or the pseudogene TRBV3-2) to TRBJ1-1; D remains ambiguous. CDR3 size: 14 residues. CDR1 is LGHDT and CDR2 is YNNKEL in the germline V gene (reference sequence). Trimming took 0 bases from V and 7 from J, leaving 12 bases between them. The CDR3 sequence: CASSQDINSLEAFF. CDR3 DNA sequence: TGTGCCAGCAGCCAAGATATAAACAGCCTTGAAGCTTTCTTT.

The chain couples TRBV19 to TRBJ2-1; possible D gene TRBD2, 6 bases. Trimming cost V 4 bases and J 1 base, with 11 bases left between them. There are 15 residues in the CDR3. Germline values: CDR1 LNHDA, CDR2 SQIVND (reference sequence). The chain's CDR3 is CASSKGAGSYNEQFF. The CDR3 nucleotides read TGTGCCAGTAGTAAGGGAGCGGGTTCCTACAATGAGCAGTTCTTC.

CDR3 loop: CASSLPGLAGGKETQYF. Written as DNA, the CDR3 is TGCGCCAGCAGCTTGCCCGGACTAGCGGGGGGGAAAGAGACCCAGTACTTC. This chain connects TRBV5-1 to TRBJ2-5; TRBD2 matches 15 bases. Germline assignment: CDR1 SGHRS and CDR2 YFSETQ. This CDR3 is built from 17 residues. J lost 3 bases, V lost 1 base, and 4 bases had no gene match.

The chain has TRBV6-5 and TRBJ1-6; 9 nucleotides line up with TRBD1. The length of the CDR3 is 15 residues. V shed 4 bases and J 7 bases; nucleotides not matched to a gene: 5. CDR1 and CDR2 from the germline V gene are MNHEY and SVGAGI. The CDR3 nucleotides read TGTGCCAGCAGTTCTACAGGGGGCGAAAATTCACCCCTCCACTTT. Translated: CASSSTGGENSPLHF.

This clone showed up just a few times. This chain uses TRBV19 with TRBJ1-5; maybe TRBD1 (5 bases). Trimming took off 1 base at V and 3 bases at J, with 10 bases between the two ends. Germline V gene lookup returns CDR1 LNHDA and CDR2 SQIVND (reference sequence). This CDR3 comprises 15 residues. The CDR3 sequence: CASSIVGTDNQPQHF. For the CDR3, the DNA is TGTGCCAGTAGTATAGTGGGGACTGACAATCAGCCCCAGCATTTT.